The source of this T cell receptor (beta chain) is a study of T cells after yellow fever vaccination. For TCR, cDNA came from 5'RACE template switching, which added a universal primer site and UMIs. Using its own MiXCR run on the 5' RACE reads, TCRdb lists one record per CDR3 protein. The sample gives around 320,000 distinct CDR3 sequences, around 8.6% of which show up once; around 3.1% is in the top ten. Whole-study results and caveats: By day 5 rather than day 15, the secondary response had peaked, though it was weaker.

With respect to this clonotype: The antigen is unknown.

Sample: CD4+ T cells sorted from PBMCs, taken 5 days after the yellow fever booster vaccination. The receptor was isolated from a man aged 18 to 30 who received the YFV17D yellow fever vaccine.

Here the CDR3 DNA reads TGTGCCAGCAGTTTAAGGGCGGGCAGCCATCAGCCCCAGCATTTT. Its translation: CASSLRAGSHQPQHF. V gene TRBV12-3 or TRBV12-4 combines with J gene TRBJ1-5; D unresolved. Between the trimmed V and J ends, which lost 2 bases and 5 bases, there was a span of 13 bases. The CDR3 runs to 15 residues.